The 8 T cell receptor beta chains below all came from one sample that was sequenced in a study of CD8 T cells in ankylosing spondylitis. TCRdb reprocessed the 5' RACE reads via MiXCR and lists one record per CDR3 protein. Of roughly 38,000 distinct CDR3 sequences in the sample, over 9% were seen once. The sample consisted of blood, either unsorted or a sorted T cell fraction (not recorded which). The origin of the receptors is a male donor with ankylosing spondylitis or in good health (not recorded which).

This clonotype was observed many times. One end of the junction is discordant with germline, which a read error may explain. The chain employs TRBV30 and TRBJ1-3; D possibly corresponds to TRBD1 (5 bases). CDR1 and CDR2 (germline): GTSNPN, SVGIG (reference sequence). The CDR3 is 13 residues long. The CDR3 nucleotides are TGTGCCTGGACCTGGGACTCTAGAAACACCATATATTTT. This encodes CAWTWDSRNTIYF.

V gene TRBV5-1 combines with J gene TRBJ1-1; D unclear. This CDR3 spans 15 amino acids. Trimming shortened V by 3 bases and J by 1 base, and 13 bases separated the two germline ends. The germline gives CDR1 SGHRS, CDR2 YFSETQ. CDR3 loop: CASSWRTTPNTEAFF. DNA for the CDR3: TGCGCCAGCAGCTGGAGGACGACGCCGAACACTGAAGCTTTCTTT. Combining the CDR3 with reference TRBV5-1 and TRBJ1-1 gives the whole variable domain KAGVTQTPRYLIKTRGQQVTLSCSPISGHRSVSWYQQTPGQGLQFLFEYFSETQRNKGNFPGRFSGRQFSNSRSEMNVSTLELGDSALYLCASSWRTTPNTEAFFGQGTRLTVV.

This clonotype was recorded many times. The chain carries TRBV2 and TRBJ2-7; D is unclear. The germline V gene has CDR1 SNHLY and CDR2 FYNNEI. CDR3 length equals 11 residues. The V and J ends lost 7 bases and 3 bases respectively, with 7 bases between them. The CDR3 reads CASKSVYEQYF. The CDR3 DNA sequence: TGTGCCAGCAAATCGGTCTACGAGCAGTACTTC.

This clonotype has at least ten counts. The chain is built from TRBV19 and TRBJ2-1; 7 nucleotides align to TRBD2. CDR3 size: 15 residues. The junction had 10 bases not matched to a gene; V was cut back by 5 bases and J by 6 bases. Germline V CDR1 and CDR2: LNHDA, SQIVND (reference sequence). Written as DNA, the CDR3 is TGTGCCAGTAGTTCAAGCGGGACGCCACTCAATGAGCAGTTCTTC. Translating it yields CASSSSGTPLNEQFF.

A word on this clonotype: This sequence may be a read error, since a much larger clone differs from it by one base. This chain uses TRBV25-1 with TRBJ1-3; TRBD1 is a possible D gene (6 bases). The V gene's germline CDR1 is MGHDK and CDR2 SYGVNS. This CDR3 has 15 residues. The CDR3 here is CASSDHRASGNAIYF. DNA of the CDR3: TGTGCCAGCAGTGACCACAGGGCCTCTGGAAACGCCATATATTTT. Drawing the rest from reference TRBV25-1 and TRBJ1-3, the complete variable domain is EADIYQTPRYLVIGTGKKITLECSQTMGHDKMYWYQQDPGMELHLIHYSYGVNSTEKGDLSSESTVSRIRTEHFPLTLESARPSHTSQYLCASSDHRASGNAIYFGEGSWLTVV.

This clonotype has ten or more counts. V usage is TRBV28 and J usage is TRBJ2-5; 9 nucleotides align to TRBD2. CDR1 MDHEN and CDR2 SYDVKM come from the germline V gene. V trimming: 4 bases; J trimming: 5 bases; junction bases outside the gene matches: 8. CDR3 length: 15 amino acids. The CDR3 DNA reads TGTGCCAGCAGTTCTCCAGCGGGAGGCGGGGAGACCCAGTACTTC. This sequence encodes CASSSPAGGGETQYF.

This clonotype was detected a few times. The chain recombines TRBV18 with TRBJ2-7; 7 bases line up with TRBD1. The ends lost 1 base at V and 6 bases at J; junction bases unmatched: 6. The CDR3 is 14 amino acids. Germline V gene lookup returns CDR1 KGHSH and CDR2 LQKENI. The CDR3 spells CASSPQGAAIEQYF. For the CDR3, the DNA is TGTGCCAGCTCACCACAGGGGGCCGCCATCGAGCAGTACTTC.

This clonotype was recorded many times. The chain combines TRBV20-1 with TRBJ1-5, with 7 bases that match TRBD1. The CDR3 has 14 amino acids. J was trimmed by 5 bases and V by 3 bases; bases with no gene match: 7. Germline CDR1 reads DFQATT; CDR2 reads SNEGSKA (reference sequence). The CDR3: CSASPGGGDQPQHF. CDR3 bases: TGCAGTGCTAGTCCAGGGGGGGGCGATCAGCCCCAGCATTTT.